One sample yielded the 25 T cell receptor beta chains listed below, sequenced in a study of tissue T cells after allogeneic stem cell transplantation. Using immunoSEQ multiplex PCR, the repertoire was profiled, and TCRdb retains in-frame clones only, with some absent. This sample yields around 4,300 clones, of which around 66% are seen a single time; approximately 6.9% belongs to the top ten. Sequences were derived from left colon tissue, sampled at autopsy. The receptor set was obtained from a male donor older than 55 with lung cancer.

The chain combines TRBV27 with TRBJ2-7; 10 bases map to TRBD1. Germline CDR1 is MNHEY and CDR2 is SMNVEV (reference sequence). Trimming at V came to 4 bases and at J to 6 bases, leaving 9 bases not matched to a gene. The CDR3 sequence is 15 residues long. This CDR3 reads CASSSPGTGDGEQYF. DNA of the CDR3: TGTGCCAGCAGTTCCCCCGGGACAGGGGACGGCGAGCAGTACTTC.

The chain recombines TRBV9 with TRBJ2-1, with a weak D call TRBD1 (6 bases). The CDR3 covers 16 residues. V was cut by 0 bases and J by 7 bases, with 17 bases left in between. Germline assignment: CDR1 SGDLS and CDR2 YYNGEE. CDR3 loop: CASSVDGRGRVNEQFF. CDR3 bases: TGTGCCAGCAGCGTAGATGGCAGGGGCAGGGTGAATGAGCAGTTCTTC. Combining the CDR3 with reference TRBV9 and TRBJ2-1 gives the whole variable domain DSGVTQTPKHLITATGQRVTLRCSPRSGDLSVYWYQQSLDQGLQFLIQYYNGEERAKGNILERFSAQQFPDLHSELNLSSLELGDSALYFCASSVDGRGRVNEQFFGPGTRLTVL.

The chain links TRBV5-6 to TRBJ1-1; the match to TRBD1 covers 7 bases. Per germline, CDR1 SGHDT and CDR2 YYEEEE. CDR3 length: 14 amino acids. Unmatched junction bases numbered 3, after V lost 0 bases and J lost 4 bases. CDR3 sequence: CASSLDRGGTEAFF. CDR3 bases: TGTGCCAGCAGCTTGGACAGGGGCGGCACTGAAGCTTTCTTT.

V gene TRBV7-2 combines with J gene TRBJ2-7; 9 nucleotides line up with TRBD1. J was trimmed by 0 bases and V by 1 base; bases with no gene match: 4. Germline CDR1 SGHTA, CDR2 FQGNSA. CDR3 length: 16 amino acids. CDR3 in DNA: TGTGCCAGCAGCTTAGTTGGGACAGGGAGCTCCTACGAGCAGTACTTC. Protein product: CASSLVGTGSSYEQYF.

The CDR3 loop reads CSVEESPSTDTQYF. CDR3 nucleotide sequence: TGCAGCGTTGAGGAGTCCCCTAGCACAGATACGCAGTATTTT. The chain is built from TRBV29-1 and TRBJ2-3, with D hard to call. The V gene lost 3 bases and the J gene lost 0 bases, with 10 bases spanning the gap. The CDR3 covers 14 residues. Germline CDR1 SQVTM, CDR2 ANQGSEA.

The rearrangement links TRBV9 to TRBJ2-2, with 7 bases lining up with TRBD2. V gave up 4 bases and J gave up 7 bases; unmatched junction bases: 13. The CDR3 has 16 amino acids. CDR1 and CDR2 from the germline V gene are SGDLS and YYNGEE. The CDR3 DNA reads TGTGCCAGCAGCTCCCCAGCGGGGCCCCGAGGCGGGGAGCTGTTTTTT. This gives the protein CASSSPAGPRGGELFF.

V is TRBV27 and J is TRBJ2-3; the match to TRBD1 covers 12 bases. Trimming at V came to 6 bases and at J to 1 base, leaving 2 bases not matched to a gene. The CDR3 covers 15 residues. The germline CDR1 and CDR2 sequences are MNHEY and SMNVEV (reference sequence). CDR3 loop: CASSGTGGRTDTQYF. The CDR3 DNA follows: TGTGCCAGCAGCGGGACAGGGGGCCGCACAGATACGCAGTATTTT.

The chain uses TRBV5-1 and TRBJ2-6, with D possibly being TRBD1 or TRBD2 (5 bases each). CDR3 size: 17 residues. Trimming took 4 bases from V and 0 from J, leaving 14 bases between them. Germline CDR1 SGHRS, CDR2 YFSETQ. The CDR3: CASSRDPLNSGANVLTF. The CDR3 DNA is TGCGCCAGCAGCCGGGACCCCCTAAACTCTGGGGCCAACGTCCTGACTTTC.

This clone has more than one count but fewer than ten. This sequence joins TRBV7-2 and TRBJ2-2; 8 bases align to TRBD2. The CDR3 is 17 amino acids. V lost 0 bases to trimming and J lost 4 bases; unmatched junction nucleotides: 7. Germline V gene data show CDR1 as SGHTA and CDR2 as FQGNSA. CDR3 DNA: TGTGCCAGCAGCTTAGCGCCGGGACTAGTGTTCACCGGGGAGCTGTTTTTT. It is translated as CASSLAPGLVFTGELFF.

The gene calls are TRBV7-8 and TRBJ1-6; D call uncertain. CDR3 length equals 13 residues. Trimming pared 3 bases from V and 8 bases from J, leaving 8 bases between. The germline V gene encodes CDR1 SGHVS and CDR2 FQNEAQ. CDR3 nucleotide sequence: TGTGCCAGCAGCTTCCAGGCGGATTCACCCCTCCACTTT. Its translation: CASSFQADSPLHF.

This chain connects TRBV27 to TRBJ2-2; 7 bases are shared with TRBD1. CDR3 length: 16 residues. With 5 bases clipped from V and 5 bases from J, the junction kept 11 bases outside the gene matches. Germline-derived CDR1 and CDR2 are MNHEY and SMNVEV (reference sequence). The CDR3 coding sequence is TGTGCCAGCAGTCCTCACACAGGGGTCAGTACCGGGGAGCTGTTTTTT. Its translation: CASSPHTGVSTGELFF.

The chain has TRBV2 and TRBJ1-3; D uncertain. The CDR3 runs 14 residues. Germline V gives CDR1 SNHLY, CDR2 FYNNEI. With 2 bases removed from V and 3 bases from J, the gap between germline ends came to 8 bases. The CDR3 spells CASSERGDGNTIYF. The CDR3 coding sequence is TGTGCCAGCAGTGAACGCGGCGATGGAAACACCATATATTTT.

This clone was counted once. This rearrangement joins TRBV4-1 to TRBJ2-3; maybe TRBD2 (7 bases). Trimming cost V 0 bases and J 0 bases, with 16 bases left between them. The germline V gene has CDR1 MGHRA and CDR2 YSYEKL. The CDR3 sequence is 18 residues long. The CDR3, as DNA: TGCGCCAGCAGCCAAGAAGGTCCTAGGGGGGGTAGCACAGATACGCAGTATTTT. Its protein product is CASSQEGPRGGSTDTQYF.

This chain uses TRBV5-1 with TRBJ2-1; no definite D call. The CDR3 is 12 residues long. Trimming shortened V by 1 base and J by 4 bases, and 3 bases separated the two germline ends. CDR1 is SGHRS and CDR2 is YFSETQ in the germline V gene. The CDR3 is CASSLSYNEQFF. In nucleotides, the CDR3 is TGCGCCAGCAGCTTGAGTTACAATGAGCAGTTCTTC.

The chain combines TRBV7-8 with TRBJ2-7; 9 bases align to TRBD2. The germline V gene encodes CDR1 SGHVS and CDR2 FQNEAQ. The CDR3 has 18 residues. With V trimmed by 3 bases and J by 2 bases, 14 bases remained unmatched. The DNA for the CDR3 is TGTGCCAGCAGCTTCGGGGTCGTAGGGACTAGCAATACCTACGAGCAGTACTTC. Its protein product is CASSFGVVGTSNTYEQYF.

A few counts support this clone. The genes are TRBV28 and TRBJ2-5, with 8 bases that match TRBD2. V was clipped by 6 bases and J by 3 bases; unmatched bases: 3. The germline V gene has CDR1 MDHEN and CDR2 SYDVKM. The CDR3 is made up of 13 amino acids. The CDR3 bases are TGTGCCAGCAGCTCCGGGGGGGAAGAGACCCAGTACTTC. As protein: CASSSGGEETQYF.

The chain recombines TRBV18 with TRBJ1-1, with no clear D. The V end was cut by 6 bases, the J end by 8 bases, with 28 bases between. The CDR3 totals 17 residues. The V gene's germline CDR1 is KGHSH and CDR2 LQKENI. CDR3 coding DNA: TGTGCCAGCTCCTCGCATGCCTTGAGGGCAATGCAGGACGAAGCTTTCTTT. Its protein is CASSSHALRAMQDEAFF.

This clone was detected a few times. This chain joins TRBV4-2 and TRBJ2-7, with 8 bases lining up with TRBD2. The length of the CDR3 is 14 residues. V lost 1 base, J lost 6 bases, and 5 bases stayed unmatched. The germline gives CDR1 LGHNA, CDR2 YNFKEQ. The CDR3 reads CASSQGGLDGEQYF. The CDR3, as DNA: TGTGCCAGCAGCCAAGGGGGACTAGACGGCGAGCAGTACTTC.

The chain carries TRBV27 and TRBJ2-5; 7 bases map to TRBD1. In germline, CDR1 is MNHEY, CDR2 SMNVEV (reference sequence). The CDR3 loop spans 16 amino acids. Germline trimming cut 3 bases from V and 3 bases from J; bases unmatched to any gene: 10. CDR3 amino acids: CASSFRTGTDEETQYF. The CDR3 DNA reads TGTGCCAGCAGTTTCAGAACCGGGACAGACGAAGAGACCCAGTACTTC.

The chain uses TRBV19 and TRBJ2-1; 9 positions match TRBD2. There are 15 residues in the CDR3. Germline CDR1 and CDR2: LNHDA and SQIVND (reference sequence). The junction had 4 bases not matched to a gene; V was cut back by 1 base and J by 6 bases. CDR3 protein: CASSIALAGLNEQFF. In DNA form, the CDR3 reads TGTGCCAGTAGTATAGCCCTAGCGGGGCTCAATGAGCAGTTCTTC.

This clone was counted only a few times. The J gene is TRBJ1-5, the V gene TRBV6-2 or TRBV6-3, with 11 bases identical to TRBD1. The trim removed 6 bases at V and 5 bases at J, leaving 9 bases unmatched. The CDR3 sequence is 16 residues long. Per the germline V gene, CDR1 is MNHEY and CDR2 is SVGEGT. In DNA form, the CDR3 reads TGTGCCAGCAGCTCGTTGGACAGGGGGCTTGATCAGCCCCAGCATTTT. Its translation is CASSSLDRGLDQPQHF.

The chain employs TRBV19 and TRBJ2-2; TRBD1 is a possible D gene (6 bases). The length of the CDR3 is 14 residues. V was pared by 9 bases and J by 0 bases, with 11 bases between. Germline CDR1 and CDR2: LNHDA and SQIVND (reference sequence). The DNA of the CDR3 is TGTGCCAGCAGGACAGACTCGAACACCGGGGAGCTGTTTTTT. Translated, it gives CASRTDSNTGELFF.

This clone was counted a single time. The rearrangement links TRBV5-8 to TRBJ1-6, with D maybe TRBD1 (6 bases). CDR1 is SGHTS, CDR2 YDEGEE, per germline. V shed 4 bases and J shed 3 bases, with 14 bases lying between them. This CDR3 comprises 16 residues. The CDR3 spells CASSRTDPRYNSPLHF. The CDR3 DNA follows: TGTGCCAGCAGCCGGACAGATCCTCGCTATAATTCACCCCTCCACTTT.

The chain couples TRBV27 to TRBJ2-3; D gene ambiguous. Trimming cost V 7 bases and J 2 bases, with 13 bases left between them. The CDR3 has 14 amino acids. Germline-derived CDR1 and CDR2 are MNHEY and SMNVEV (reference sequence). The CDR3, as DNA: TGTGCCAGCAATCGGCTTCCTCTCACAGATACGCAGTATTTT. This translates into CASNRLPLTDTQYF.

This clone has a handful of counts. This rearrangement joins TRBV30 to TRBJ1-3; D unclear. The CDR3 is 12 residues long. Germline V gene sequence: CDR1 GTSNPN, CDR2 SVGIG (reference sequence). Trimming removed 0 bases at V and 3 bases at J, with 3 bases between. CDR3 nucleotides: TGTGCCTGGAGTGTTCTTGGAAACACCATATATTTT. Protein sequence: CAWSVLGNTIYF.